The text below deals with one T cell receptor beta chain. In the authors' methods: Amplifying reference gene primers gave estimates of nucleated cell counts. Only in-frame clones appear in the TCRdb table, and some are missing; sequencing was by immunoSEQ multiplex PCR. Clone size and V and J calls were adopted from that table, with D and trimming inferred from the DNA. The table records roughly 340,000 clones, about 89% of them present only once. The sample originates from a study of blood T cell repertoires in COVID-19. Overall study: Some COVID-19 samples were acute and others convalescent; all came from the United States, Italy and Spain. Sample material is recorded as cDNA or gDNA derived from T cells, B-cell-depleted T cells, or PBMCs.

Germline V lookup: CDR1 MNHEY, CDR2 SMNVEV (reference sequence). The CDR3 has 15 residues. V was pared by 4 bases and J by 7 bases, with 8 bases of the junction left unmatched. Enrollment of patients from Seattle took place during active infection, with longitudinal follow-up. The V gene is TRBV27, the J gene TRBJ2-1; 9 bases agree with TRBD1. The receptor was isolated from a woman in her twenties or thirties with COVID-19, enrolled during active disease. The sequenced material came from peripheral blood. The DNA for the CDR3 is TGTGCCAGCAGTTATCACAGGGGGCTGGGTAATGAGCAGTTCTTC. Translation gives CASSYHRGLGNEQFF.